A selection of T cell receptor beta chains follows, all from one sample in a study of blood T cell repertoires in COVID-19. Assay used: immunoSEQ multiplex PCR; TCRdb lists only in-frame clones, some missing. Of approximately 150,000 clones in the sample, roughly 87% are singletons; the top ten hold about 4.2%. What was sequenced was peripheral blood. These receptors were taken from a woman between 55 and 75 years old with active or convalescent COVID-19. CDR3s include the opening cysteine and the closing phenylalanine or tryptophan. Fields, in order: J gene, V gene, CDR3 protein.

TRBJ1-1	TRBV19	CASSWGYSQVGTEAFF
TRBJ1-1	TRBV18	CASSPREGEAFF
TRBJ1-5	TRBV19	CASSAGTEARQPQHF
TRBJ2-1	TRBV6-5	CASSYGTGNYNEQFF
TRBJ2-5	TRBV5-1	CASSIGGSAETQYF
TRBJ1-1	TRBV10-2	CASSVSGRNTEAFF
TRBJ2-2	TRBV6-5	CASRLQGVNTGELFF
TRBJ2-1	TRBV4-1	CASSQAVMYNEQFF
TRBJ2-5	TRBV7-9	CASSPGGRLETQYF
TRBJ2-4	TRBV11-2	CASSEPGQGNIQYF
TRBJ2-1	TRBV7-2	CASSVSGTGVRGEQFF
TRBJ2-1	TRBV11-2	CASSSASGGAAYNEQFF
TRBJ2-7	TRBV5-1	CASSSHPTGSYEQYF
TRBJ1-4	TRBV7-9	CASSLKNSPSNEKLFF
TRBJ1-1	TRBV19	CASSLHRQNTEAFF
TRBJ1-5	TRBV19	CASSIGQFAQHF
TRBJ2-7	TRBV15	CATSRGRLGTGLYEQYF
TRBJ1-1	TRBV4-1	CASSQEASSLSEAFF
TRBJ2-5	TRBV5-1	CASSSTGGVEETQYF
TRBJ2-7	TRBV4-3	CASSQGQGGTYEQYF
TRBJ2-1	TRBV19	CASSDRRGHNEQFF
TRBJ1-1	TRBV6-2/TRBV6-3	CASSYSSVGGTEAFF
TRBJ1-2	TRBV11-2	CASSQDGSRGYTF
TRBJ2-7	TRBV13	CASSLGDRGPLSSYEQYF
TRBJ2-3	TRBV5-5	CASSLGQGVVGTQYF
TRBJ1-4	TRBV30	CAWSVLGRALFF
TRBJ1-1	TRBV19	CASSIANLNTEAFF
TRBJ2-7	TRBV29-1	CSVRPGGSYEQYF
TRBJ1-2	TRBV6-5	CASSYSWDRGYTF
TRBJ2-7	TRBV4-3	CASSQEWSLADSYEQYF
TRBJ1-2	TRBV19	CASTRGEFGYTF
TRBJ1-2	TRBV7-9	CASSLQGSSLDGYTF
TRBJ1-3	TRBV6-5	CASSTRQGVGNTIYF
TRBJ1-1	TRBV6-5	CASRQGMNTEAFF
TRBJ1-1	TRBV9	CASSVTGNTEAFF
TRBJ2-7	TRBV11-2	CASSLAAGGPYYEQYF
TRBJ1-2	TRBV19	CASTWEGFQGYTF
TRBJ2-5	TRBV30	CAWSRQGETQYF
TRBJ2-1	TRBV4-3	CASSRGPSSYNEQFF
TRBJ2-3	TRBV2	CASSEDGGRSSTDTQYF
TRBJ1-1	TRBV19	CASSMKGDTEAFF
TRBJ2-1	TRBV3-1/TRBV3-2	CASNSGGASYNEQFF
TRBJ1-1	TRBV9	CASSSPRTEAFF
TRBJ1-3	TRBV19	CASTRGSGNTIYF
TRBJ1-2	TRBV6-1	CASSDRQGSGGYTF
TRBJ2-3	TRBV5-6	CASSWVVMEPATQYF
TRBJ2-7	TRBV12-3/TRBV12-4	CASTQRSRRYF
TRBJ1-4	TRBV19	CASSMGQGGPNEKLFF
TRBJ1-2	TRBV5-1	CASSSGLGGYTF
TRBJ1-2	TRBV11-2	CASSQGTGGGYGYTF
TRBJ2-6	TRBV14	CASSAPGDSGANVLTF
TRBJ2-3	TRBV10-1	CASGTGGVADTQYF
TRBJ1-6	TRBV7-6	CASSALISSYNSPLHF
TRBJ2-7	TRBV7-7	CASSFGRGGSYEQYF